The sequence of this TCR beta chain was determined in a study of blood T cell repertoires in COVID-19. In the study overall: The analysed material was cDNA or gDNA that came from T cells, B-cell-depleted T cells, or PBMCs.

This CDR3 contains 16 residues. V gave up 1 base and J gave up 5 bases; unmatched junction bases: 8. Germline V gives CDR1 LGHNT, CDR2 FRNRAP. The repertoire was sequenced with immunoSEQ multiplex PCR; TCRdb's copy has only in-frame clones and lacks some. The table shows 270,000 or so clones, with approximately 86% occurring only once. The TCR originated in a man between 40 and 49 years old with active or convalescent COVID-19. Source material: peripheral blood. This chain uses TRBV12-5 with TRBJ2-1; 7 bases line up with TRBD1. The CDR3 loop is CASGLGQGQLNNEQFF. The DNA of the CDR3 is TGTGCTAGTGGTTTGGGACAGGGTCAGTTGAACAATGAGCAGTTCTTC. The full variable domain, with the rest looked up from reference TRBV12-5 and TRBJ2-1, is DARVTQTPRHKVTEMGQEVTMRCQPILGHNTVFWYRQTMMQGLELLAYFRNRAPLDDSGMPKDRFSAEMPDATLATLKIQPSEPRDSAVYFCASGLGQGQLNNEQFFGPGTRLTVL.